This TCR beta chain was captured by sequencing in a study of blood T cell repertoires in COVID-19. Across the study: COVID-19 samples from acute and convalescent phases originated in the United States, Italy and Spain. T cells, B-cell-depleted T cells, or PBMCs provided the cDNA or gDNA that served as material.

Trimming at V came to 3 bases and at J to 4 bases, leaving 6 bases not matched to a gene. The CDR3 runs to 15 residues. The germline V gene encodes CDR1 SGHDN and CDR2 FVKESK. Original analysis: How many nucleated cells were present was estimated from reference gene primer amplification. TCRdb's table, derived via immunoSEQ multiplex PCR, lists solely in-frame clones and lacks some. V and J calls and clone size come straight from that table; D and trimming were deduced from the DNA. The sample contains roughly 56,000 clones, approximately 86% of which appear only once. The gene calls are TRBV14 and TRBJ2-7, with 10 bases that match TRBD2. Sequenced sample: peripheral blood. The TCR originated in a human donor in a cohort sampled during active COVID-19. CDR3 sequence reads: CASSQGLARLYEQYF. The DNA of the CDR3 is TGTGCCAGCAGCCAGGGACTAGCGAGACTTTACGAGCAGTACTTC.